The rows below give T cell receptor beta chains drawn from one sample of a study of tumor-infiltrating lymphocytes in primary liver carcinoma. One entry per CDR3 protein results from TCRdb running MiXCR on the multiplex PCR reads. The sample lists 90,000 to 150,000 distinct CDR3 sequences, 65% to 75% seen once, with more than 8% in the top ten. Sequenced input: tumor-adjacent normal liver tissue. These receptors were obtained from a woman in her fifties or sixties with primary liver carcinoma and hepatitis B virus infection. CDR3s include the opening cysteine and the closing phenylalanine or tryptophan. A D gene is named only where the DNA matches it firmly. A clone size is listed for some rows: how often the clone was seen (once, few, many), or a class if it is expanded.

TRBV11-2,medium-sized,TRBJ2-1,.,TGTGCCAGCAGCTATACTAAGAGCTCCTACAATGAGCAGTTCTTC,CASSYTKSSYNEQFF
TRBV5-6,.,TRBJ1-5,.,TGTGCCAGCAGCTTGGCCGGGACAAGGGACAAACAGCCCCAGCATTTT,CASSLAGTRDKQPQHF
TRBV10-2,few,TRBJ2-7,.,TGCACCAGCAGTGAGTCGGGGCGTTACGAGCAGTATTTC,CTSSESGRYEQYF
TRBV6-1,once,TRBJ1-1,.,TGTGCCAGTAGTGAAGCGAAGGCGAGGCTGGGCACTGAAGCTTTCTTT,CASSEAKARLGTEAFF
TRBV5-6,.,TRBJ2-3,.,TGTGCCAGCAACAGGAGGGCGATTACAGATACGCAGTATTTT,CASNRRAITDTQYF
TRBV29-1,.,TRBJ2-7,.,TGCAGCGTAACGGGATGGACAGACCTCGAGCGGTACTTC,CSVTGWTDLERYF
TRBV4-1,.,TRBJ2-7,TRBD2,TGCGCCAGCAGCCGTTATGGGACTAGTGGGAGGGCCGTCCACGAGCGGTACTTC,CASSRYGTSGRAVHERYF
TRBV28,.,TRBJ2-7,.,TGTGCCAGCAGCCTCTGGAGGGGGTCAAAATCCTACGAGCAGTACTTC,CASSLWRGSKSYEQYF
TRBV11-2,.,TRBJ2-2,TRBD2,TGTGCCAGCAGCCGGGCTAGCGGGAGCGGTGGGAAACTGTTTTTT,CASSRASGSGGKLFF
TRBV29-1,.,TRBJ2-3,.,TGCATCGCCCCACCCCCAGGGCTGCCCACAGATACGCAGTATTTC,CIAPPPGLPTDTQYF
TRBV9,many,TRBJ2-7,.,TGTGCCAGCAGCGTAGGAGGAGGGGGGGCCTACGAGCAGTACTTC,CASSVGGGGAYEQYF
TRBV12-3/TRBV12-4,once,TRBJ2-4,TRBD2,TGTGCCAGCAGTTTAGGGCGGGAGGGGAACATTCAGTACTTC,CASSLGREGNIQYF
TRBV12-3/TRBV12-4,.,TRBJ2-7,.,TGTGCCAGCAGATTATCCTCGGGACGGAGGCCCTACGAGCAATACTTC,CASRLSSGRRPYEQYF
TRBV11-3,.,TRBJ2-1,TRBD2,TGTGCCAACAGTGCTGGTAGCGGGAGGGACTACAATGACCAATTCTTC,CANSAGSGRDYNDQFF
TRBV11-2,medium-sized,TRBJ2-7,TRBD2,TGTGCCAGCAGCAAACGCCCCAACTCAGCGGGAGGGCCGAGGGAGCAGTACTTC,CASSKRPNSAGGPREQYF
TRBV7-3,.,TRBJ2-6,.,TGTGCCAGCAGCTTAAATGACCGGGACTGGCGGAACTCTGGGGCCAACGTCCTGACTTTC,CASSLNDRDWRNSGANVLTF
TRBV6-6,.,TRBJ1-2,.,.,CVSTRNYGCTF
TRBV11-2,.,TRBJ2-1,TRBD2,TGTGCCAGCAGCTTAGATCCGGGTAGCGGGAGAATGGATGAGCAGTTCTTC,CASSLDPGSGRMDEQFF
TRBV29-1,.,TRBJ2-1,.,TGCAGCGTAAACGCGAGAAACACTCTAAACTATGAGCAGTTCTTC,CSVNARNTLNYEQFF
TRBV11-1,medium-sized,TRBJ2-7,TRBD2,TGTGCCAGCAGCTTGGAAGGACTAGCGGGAAAGGCCTACGAGCAGTACTTC,CASSLEGLAGKAYEQYF
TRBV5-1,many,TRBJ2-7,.,TGCGCCAGCAGCTTGGAACGAGTGGTCTACGAGCAGTACTTC,CASSLERVVYEQYF
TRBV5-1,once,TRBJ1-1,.,TGCGCTAGCAGCTTGGTGTCGACAGGCACTGAAGCTTTCTTT,CASSLVSTGTEAFF